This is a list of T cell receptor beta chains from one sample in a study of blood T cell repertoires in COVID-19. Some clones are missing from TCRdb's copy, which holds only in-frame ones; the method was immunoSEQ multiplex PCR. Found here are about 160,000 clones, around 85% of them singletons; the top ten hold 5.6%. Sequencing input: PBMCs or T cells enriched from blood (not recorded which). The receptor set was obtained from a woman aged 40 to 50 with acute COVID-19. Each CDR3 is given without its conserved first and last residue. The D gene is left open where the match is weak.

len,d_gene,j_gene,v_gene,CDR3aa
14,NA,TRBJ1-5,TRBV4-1,ASSQDSGGESQPQH
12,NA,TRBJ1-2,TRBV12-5,ASGIEQANYGYT
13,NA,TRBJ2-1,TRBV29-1,SVERRDRSYNEQF
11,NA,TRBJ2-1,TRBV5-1,ASSLAGVDEQF
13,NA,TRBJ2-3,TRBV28,ASSLWGGSTDTQY
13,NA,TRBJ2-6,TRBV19,ASSIQGSGANVLT
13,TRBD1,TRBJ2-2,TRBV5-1,ASSLARGSPGELF
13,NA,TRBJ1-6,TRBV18,ASSGAQGARSPLH
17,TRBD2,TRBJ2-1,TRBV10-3,AITEVAGNRTGPYNEQF
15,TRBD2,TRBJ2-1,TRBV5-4,ASSLQSGRANYNEQF
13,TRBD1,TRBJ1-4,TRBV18,ASSPPTGAAEKLF
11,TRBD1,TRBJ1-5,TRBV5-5,ASSLEGAGPQH
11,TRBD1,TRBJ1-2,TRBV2,ASRGTGIYGYT
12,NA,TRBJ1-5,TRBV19,ASSISQRNQPQH
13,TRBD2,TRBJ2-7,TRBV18,ASSAGLAESYEQY